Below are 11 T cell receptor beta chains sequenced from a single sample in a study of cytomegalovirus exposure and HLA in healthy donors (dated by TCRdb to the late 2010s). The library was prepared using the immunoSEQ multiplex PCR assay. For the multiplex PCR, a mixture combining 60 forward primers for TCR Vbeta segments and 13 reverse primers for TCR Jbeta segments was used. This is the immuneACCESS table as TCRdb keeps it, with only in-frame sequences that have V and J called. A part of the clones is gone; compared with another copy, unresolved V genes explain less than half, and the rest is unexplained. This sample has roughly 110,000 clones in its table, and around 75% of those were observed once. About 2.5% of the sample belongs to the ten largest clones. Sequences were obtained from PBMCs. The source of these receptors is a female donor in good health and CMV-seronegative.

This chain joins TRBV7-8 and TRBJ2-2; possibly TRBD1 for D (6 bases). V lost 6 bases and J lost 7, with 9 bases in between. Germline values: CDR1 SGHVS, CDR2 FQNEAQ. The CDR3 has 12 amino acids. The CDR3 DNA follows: TGTGCCAGCAGTCCACAGGGCGGGGAGCTGTTTTTT. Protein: CASSPQGGELFF.

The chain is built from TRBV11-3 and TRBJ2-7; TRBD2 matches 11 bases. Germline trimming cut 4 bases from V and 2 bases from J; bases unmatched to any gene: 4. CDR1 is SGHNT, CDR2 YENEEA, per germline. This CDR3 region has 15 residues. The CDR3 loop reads CASSSLAGGTYEQYF. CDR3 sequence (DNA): TGTGCCAGCAGCTCCCTAGCGGGAGGCACCTACGAGCAGTACTTC. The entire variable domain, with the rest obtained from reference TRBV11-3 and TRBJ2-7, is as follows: EAGVVQSPRYKIIEKKQPVAFWCNPISGHNTLYWYLQNLGQGPELLIRYENEEAVDDSQLPKDRFSAERLKGVDSTLKIQPAELGDSAVYLCASSSLAGGTYEQYFGPGTRLTVT.

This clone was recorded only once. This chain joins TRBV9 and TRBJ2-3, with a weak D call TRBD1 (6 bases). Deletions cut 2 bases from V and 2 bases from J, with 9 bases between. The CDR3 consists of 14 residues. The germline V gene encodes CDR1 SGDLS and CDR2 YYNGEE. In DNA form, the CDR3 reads TGTGCCAGCAGCGTTTCAGGGGACACAGATACGCAGTATTTT. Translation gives CASSVSGDTDTQYF.

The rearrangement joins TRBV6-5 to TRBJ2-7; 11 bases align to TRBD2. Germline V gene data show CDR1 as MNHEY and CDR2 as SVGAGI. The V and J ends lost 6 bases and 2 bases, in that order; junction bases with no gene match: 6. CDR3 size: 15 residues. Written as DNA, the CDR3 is TGTGCCAGCAGGCCCGGGACTAGCGGTACCTACGAGCAGTACTTC. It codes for CASRPGTSGTYEQYF.

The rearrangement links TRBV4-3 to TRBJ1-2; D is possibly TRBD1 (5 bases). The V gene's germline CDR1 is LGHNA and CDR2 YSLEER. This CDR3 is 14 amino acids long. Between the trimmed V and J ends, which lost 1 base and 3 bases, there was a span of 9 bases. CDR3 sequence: CASSQGRGDYGYTF. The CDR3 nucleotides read TGCGCCAGCAGCCAAGGACGGGGGGACTATGGCTACACCTTC.

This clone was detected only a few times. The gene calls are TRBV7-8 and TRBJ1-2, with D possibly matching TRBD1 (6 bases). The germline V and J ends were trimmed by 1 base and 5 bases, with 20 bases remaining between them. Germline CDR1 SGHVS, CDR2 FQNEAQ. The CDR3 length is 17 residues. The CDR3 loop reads CASSLGLTGGALYGYTF. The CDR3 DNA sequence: TGTGCCAGCAGCTTAGGGCTAACTGGGGGCGCGTTATATGGCTACACCTTC.

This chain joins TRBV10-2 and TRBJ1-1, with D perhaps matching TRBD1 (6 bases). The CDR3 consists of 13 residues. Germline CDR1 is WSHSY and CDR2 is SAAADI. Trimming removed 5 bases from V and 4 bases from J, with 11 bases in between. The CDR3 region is CASSYRVGTEAFF. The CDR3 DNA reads TGCGCCAGCAGTTACAGGGTTGGCACTGAAGCTTTCTTT.

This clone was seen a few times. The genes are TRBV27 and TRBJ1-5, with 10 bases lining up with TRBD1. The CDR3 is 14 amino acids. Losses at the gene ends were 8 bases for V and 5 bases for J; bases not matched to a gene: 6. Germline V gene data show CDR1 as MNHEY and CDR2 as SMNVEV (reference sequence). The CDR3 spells CASGGTGADQPQHF. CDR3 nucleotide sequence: TGTGCCAGCGGGGGGACAGGGGCGGATCAGCCCCAGCATTTT.

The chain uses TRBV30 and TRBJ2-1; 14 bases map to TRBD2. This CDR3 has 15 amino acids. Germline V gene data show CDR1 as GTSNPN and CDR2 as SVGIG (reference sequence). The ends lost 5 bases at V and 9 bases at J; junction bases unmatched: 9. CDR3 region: CAWGPGLAGVIEQFF. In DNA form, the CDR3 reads TGTGCCTGGGGACCGGGACTAGCGGGAGTCATTGAGCAGTTCTTC.

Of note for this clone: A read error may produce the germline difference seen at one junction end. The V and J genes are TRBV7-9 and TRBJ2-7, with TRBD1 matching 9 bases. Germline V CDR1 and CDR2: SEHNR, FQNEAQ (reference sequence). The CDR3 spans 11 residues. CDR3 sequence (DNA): TGTGCCAGCAGCTTAGAAGGGACAGGGAGCTTC. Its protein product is CASSLEGTGSF. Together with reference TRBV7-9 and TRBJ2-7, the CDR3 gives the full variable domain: DTGVSQNPRHKITKRGQNVTFRCDPISEHNRLYWYRQTLGQGPEFLTYFQNEAQLEKSRLLSDRFSAERPKGSFSTLEIQRTEQGDSAMYLCASSLEGTGSFGPGTRLTVT.

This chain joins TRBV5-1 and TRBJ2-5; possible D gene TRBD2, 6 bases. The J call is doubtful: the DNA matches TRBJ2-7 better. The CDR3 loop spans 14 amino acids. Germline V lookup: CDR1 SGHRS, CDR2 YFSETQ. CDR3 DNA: TGCGCCAGCAGCCGGAGGGATCAAGGGTACGAGCAGTACTTC. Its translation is CASSRRDQGYEQYF.